This entry is about one T cell receptor (beta chain). Participants, roughly 18 to 90 years old, spanned about 26 US areas. Each participant's cohort was designated according to participant-reported clinical history. This record comes from a study of blood T cell repertoires in COVID-19. Study at large: PBMCs, B-cell-depleted T cells, or T cells were the source of the cDNA or gDNA that made up the material.

Original analysis: For nucleated cells, counts were estimated from reference gene primer amplification. The assay was immunoSEQ multiplex PCR, and TCRdb's table has in-frame clones only and misses some. That table supplies the V and J calls and clone size; D and trimming were determined from the DNA. The sample yields fewer than 350,000 clones, 86% seen once. This CDR3 has 15 amino acids. From germline, CDR1 is MNHEY and CDR2 SVGAGI. Trimming removed 6 bases from V and 6 bases from J, with 21 bases in between. The chain employs TRBV6-5 and TRBJ2-7; perhaps TRBD2 as D (6 bases). This receptor was taken from a woman aged 40 to 49 with acute COVID-19. The specimen sequenced was PBMCs or T cells enriched from blood (not recorded which). The CDR3 DNA is TGTGCCAGCAGCCAGATGTGGAGGGGACCCGGCGAGCAGTACTTC. Translated: CASSQMWRGPGEQYF.